This T cell receptor beta chain is from a study of T cell responses to AZD1222 COVID-19 vaccine. Study results and limitations: Donor demographics were predominantly white British with a female majority; clonal diversity may be underestimated. The study found Spike-specific TCR breadth and depth rose after two AZD1222 doses. CD4 TCRs covered the whole spike, strongest at regions 160-218 and 743-854.

About this clone: Its antigen is currently unknown.

Measured with immunoSEQ multiplex PCR; TCRdb has only the in-frame clones, and not every one. The top ten clones hold 5.5% to 7.5% of a sample with approximately 110,000 clones, roughly 88% of them seen once. Second-dose intervals of approximately 4 or approximately 12 weeks were pooled. The receptor comes from an adult who received the AZD1222 COVID-19 vaccine. The specimen was peripheral blood, collected 28 days after the second AZD1222 dose.

The CDR3, as DNA: TGTGCCAGCAGTTCCCGGGAGGTTCATGGCTACACCTTC. Protein product: CASSSREVHGYTF. The gene calls are TRBV6-2 or TRBV6-3 and TRBJ1-2; D is unclear. CDR3 length equals 13 residues. CDR1 MNHEY and CDR2 SVGEGT come from the germline V gene. Trimming left V 4 bases short and J 6 bases short, with 12 bases between.